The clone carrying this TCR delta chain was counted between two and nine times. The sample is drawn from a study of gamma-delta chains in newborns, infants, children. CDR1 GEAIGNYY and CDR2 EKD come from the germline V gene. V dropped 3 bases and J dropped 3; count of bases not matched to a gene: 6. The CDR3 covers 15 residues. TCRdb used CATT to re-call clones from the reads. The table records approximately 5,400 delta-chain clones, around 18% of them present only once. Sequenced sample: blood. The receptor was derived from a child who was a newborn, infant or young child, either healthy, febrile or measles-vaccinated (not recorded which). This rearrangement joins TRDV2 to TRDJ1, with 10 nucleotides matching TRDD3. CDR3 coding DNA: TGTGCCTGTGACTTACTGGGGGATTTCCCCGATAAACTCATCTTT. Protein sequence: CACDLLGDFPDKLIF.